This T cell receptor beta chain was profiled in a study of monozygotic twins with cystic fibrosis. Study-level results: The repertoire was suggested to be naive-dominated, clonality median 0.0095.

A remark on this clone: The antigen remains undetermined.

Method: immunoSEQ multiplex PCR; TCRdb's copy keeps in-frame clones and lacks some. The top ten clones hold roughly 1% of a sample with 14,000 to 15,000 clones, 85% of them seen once. Unmatched junction bases numbered 3, after V lost 3 bases and J lost 5 bases. The CDR3 runs to 14 residues. CDR1 is SEHNR, CDR2 FQNEAQ, per germline (reference sequence). The source is a boy aged 10-17 years with cystic fibrosis. This chain joins TRBV7-9 and TRBJ2-1; 8 bases match TRBD2. Sequencing was done on a sample of blood. Here the CDR3 DNA reads TGTGCCAGCAGCTTCGGGGGGGAGAACAATGAGCAGTTCTTC. It encodes CASSFGGENNEQFF.